A selection of T cell receptor beta chains follows, all from one sample in a study of follicular helper T cells after annual influenza vaccination. Using immunoSEQ multiplex PCR, the repertoire was profiled, and TCRdb retains in-frame clones only, with some absent. This table holds 8,500 to 11,000 clones, roughly 85% found once. The material sequenced was CXCR5- memory CD4+ T cells sorted from blood, taken 7 days after influenza vaccination. These receptors all stem from an adult who received the influenza vaccine. CDR3s include the opening cysteine and the closing phenylalanine or tryptophan. The order of the fields is CDR3 length, V gene, J gene, D gene, clone size, CDR3 DNA, CDR3 protein. A D gene is named only where the DNA matches it firmly. Clone size is shown for a subset of rows, as once, few, many or a class of expanded clone.

CDR3 length: 15; V gene: TRBV9; J gene: TRBJ2-2; D gene: -; clone size: -; CDR3 DNA: TGTGCCAGCAGCTTTGGGGCTGCGGGGCCCGGGGAGCTGTTTTTT; CDR3 protein: CASSFGAAGPGELFF
CDR3 length: 15; V gene: TRBV25-1; J gene: TRBJ1-5; D gene: -; clone size: -; CDR3 DNA: TGTGCCAGCAGTGAGCAGGGTCCTAGCAATCAGCCCCAGCATTTT; CDR3 protein: CASSEQGPSNQPQHF
CDR3 length: 12; V gene: TRBV30; J gene: TRBJ2-5; D gene: -; clone size: -; CDR3 DNA: TGTGCCTGGAGTGAGGCGGCAGAGACCCAGTACTTC; CDR3 protein: CAWSEAAETQYF
CDR3 length: 15; V gene: TRBV11-2; J gene: TRBJ2-2; D gene: -; clone size: -; CDR3 DNA: TGTGCCAGCAGCTTTTCGACTTCGAACGGCGGGGAGCTGTTTTTT; CDR3 protein: CASSFSTSNGGELFF
CDR3 length: 16; V gene: TRBV7-9; J gene: TRBJ1-2; D gene: TRBD1; clone size: -; CDR3 DNA: TGTGCCAGCAGCCTCGGGGCAGGGGGCGCAGACTATGGCTACACCTTC; CDR3 protein: CASSLGAGGADYGYTF
CDR3 length: 16; V gene: TRBV5-1; J gene: TRBJ1-6; D gene: -; clone size: -; CDR3 DNA: TGCGCCAGCAGCTTGGATACAGCCCGGGGGAATTCACCCCTCCACTTT; CDR3 protein: CASSLDTARGNSPLHF
CDR3 length: 19; V gene: TRBV21-1; J gene: TRBJ1-6; D gene: -; clone size: once; CDR3 DNA: TGTGCCAGCAGCAAAGGTGTCACTCATGGAGCTCCCTATAATTCACCCCTCCACTTT; CDR3 protein: CASSKGVTHGAPYNSPLHF
CDR3 length: 15; V gene: TRBV10-3; J gene: TRBJ2-1; D gene: TRBD2; clone size: once; CDR3 DNA: TGTGCCATCAGTGTCGGAGCGGGGGGGCCTTATGAGCAGTTCTTC; CDR3 protein: CAISVGAGGPYEQFF
CDR3 length: 16; V gene: TRBV5-8; J gene: TRBJ2-3; D gene: -; clone size: -; CDR3 DNA: TGTGCCAGCGGGGGGCAGGGTGACCGTAGCACAGATACGCAGTATTTT; CDR3 protein: CASGGQGDRSTDTQYF
CDR3 length: 13; V gene: TRBV7-2; J gene: TRBJ1-6; D gene: -; clone size: -; CDR3 DNA: TGTGCCAGCAGCTTAGTTGGAGTTTCACCCCTCCACTTT; CDR3 protein: CASSLVGVSPLHF
CDR3 length: 13; V gene: TRBV2; J gene: TRBJ1-1; D gene: -; clone size: few; CDR3 DNA: TGTGCCAGCAGTTCGGACAGGAACACTGAAGCTTTCTTT; CDR3 protein: CASSSDRNTEAFF
CDR3 length: 16; V gene: TRBV5-4; J gene: TRBJ2-1; D gene: TRBD2; clone size: -; CDR3 DNA: TGTGCCAGCAGCACCGCGGGGGGGACCCGAGCCAGTGAGCAGTTCTTC; CDR3 protein: CASSTAGGTRASEQFF
CDR3 length: 13; V gene: TRBV14; J gene: TRBJ2-1; D gene: -; clone size: once; CDR3 DNA: TGTGCCAGCAGCGCCCCGGGACGAAATGAGCAGTTCTTC; CDR3 protein: CASSAPGRNEQFF
CDR3 length: 10; V gene: TRBV10-1; J gene: TRBJ1-2; D gene: -; clone size: -; CDR3 DNA: TGCGCCAGCAGTGGCTATGGCTACACCTTC; CDR3 protein: CASSGYGYTF
CDR3 length: 16; V gene: TRBV28; J gene: TRBJ2-3; D gene: TRBD2; clone size: -; CDR3 DNA: TGTGCCAGCAGTGGCCGGGACTATCGATTCACAGATACGCAGTATTTT; CDR3 protein: CASSGRDYRFTDTQYF
CDR3 length: 11; V gene: TRBV7-9; J gene: TRBJ1-3; D gene: -; clone size: -; CDR3 DNA: TGTGCCAGCAGCTGGGGAAACACCATATATTTT; CDR3 protein: CASSWGNTIYF
CDR3 length: 16; V gene: TRBV4-1; J gene: TRBJ2-1; D gene: -; clone size: -; CDR3 DNA: TGCGCCAGCAGCCAATTGGACATTATCTCCTACAATGAGCAGTTCTTC; CDR3 protein: CASSQLDIISYNEQFF
CDR3 length: 15; V gene: TRBV5-1; J gene: TRBJ2-3; D gene: -; clone size: -; CDR3 DNA: TGCGCCAGCAGCTTGGTCGGGGGAGTCACAGATACGCAGTATTTT; CDR3 protein: CASSLVGGVTDTQYF
CDR3 length: 18; V gene: TRBV15; J gene: TRBJ1-4; D gene: -; clone size: -; CDR3 DNA: TGTGCCACCAGCAGAGATTCCAGGAGTATCGGGTTTAATGAAAAACTGTTTTTT; CDR3 protein: CATSRDSRSIGFNEKLFF
CDR3 length: 15; V gene: TRBV18; J gene: TRBJ2-4; D gene: -; clone size: -; CDR3 DNA: TGTGCCAGCTCACCTGCCGGGACAACCAAAAACATTCAGTACTTC; CDR3 protein: CASSPAGTTKNIQYF
CDR3 length: 13; V gene: TRBV5-1; J gene: TRBJ1-1; D gene: -; clone size: -; CDR3 DNA: TGCGCCAGCAGCTTTTCAGAAGACACTGAAGCTTTCTTT; CDR3 protein: CASSFSEDTEAFF
CDR3 length: 15; V gene: TRBV5-1; J gene: TRBJ1-4; D gene: -; clone size: -; CDR3 DNA: TGCGCCAGCAGCTTGGCTACGTGGCAGGCAGCGGAACTGTTTTTT; CDR3 protein: CASSLATWQAAELFF
CDR3 length: 14; V gene: TRBV11-2; J gene: TRBJ2-7; D gene: -; clone size: few; CDR3 DNA: TGTGCCAGCAGCTTAGTAAAGATGGACGTCGAGCAGTACTTC; CDR3 protein: CASSLVKMDVEQYF
CDR3 length: 15; V gene: TRBV5-4; J gene: TRBJ2-5; D gene: -; clone size: -; CDR3 DNA: TGTGCCAGCAGCTTGGCCGGAGACAGTCAAGAGACCCAGTACTTC; CDR3 protein: CASSLAGDSQETQYF
CDR3 length: 16; V gene: TRBV27; J gene: TRBJ1-6; D gene: -; clone size: -; CDR3 DNA: TGTGCCAGCAGTTTGCGGGCTCCCCAGGGTTACTCACCCCTCCACTTT; CDR3 protein: CASSLRAPQGYSPLHF
CDR3 length: 15; V gene: TRBV11-2; J gene: TRBJ1-3; D gene: -; clone size: -; CDR3 DNA: TGTGCCAGCAGCTCCAGGGTTAGCTCTGGAAACACCATATATTTT; CDR3 protein: CASSSRVSSGNTIYF
CDR3 length: 18; V gene: TRBV2; J gene: TRBJ1-6; D gene: -; clone size: -; CDR3 DNA: TGTGCCAGCAGTGAGTTGGGGCGCGATCTATATTATAATTCACCCCTCCACTTT; CDR3 protein: CASSELGRDLYYNSPLHF
CDR3 length: 15; V gene: TRBV5-1; J gene: TRBJ2-5; D gene: TRBD2; clone size: -; CDR3 DNA: TGCGCCAGCAGCCCAGGACTAGCGGCTCAAGAGACCCAGTACTTC; CDR3 protein: CASSPGLAAQETQYF
CDR3 length: 14; V gene: TRBV5-4; J gene: TRBJ2-5; D gene: -; clone size: -; CDR3 DNA: TGTGCCAGCAGCTTGGCCGGCGGGAAAGAGACCCAGTACTTC; CDR3 protein: CASSLAGGKETQYF
CDR3 length: 14; V gene: TRBV28; J gene: TRBJ1-2; D gene: TRBD1; clone size: -; CDR3 DNA: TGTGCCAGCAGTACGACAGGGGGCGCCGGTGGCTACACCTTC; CDR3 protein: CASSTTGGAGGYTF
CDR3 length: 13; V gene: TRBV28; J gene: TRBJ2-7; D gene: -; clone size: -; CDR3 DNA: TGTGCCAGCAGTCGGGTTAGTTCCTACGAGCAGTACTTC; CDR3 protein: CASSRVSSYEQYF
CDR3 length: 14; V gene: TRBV9; J gene: TRBJ1-1; D gene: -; clone size: -; CDR3 DNA: TGTGCCAGCAGCGTAGGGCAGCCCCACACTGAAGCTTTCTTT; CDR3 protein: CASSVGQPHTEAFF
CDR3 length: 16; V gene: TRBV10-2; J gene: TRBJ2-1; D gene: TRBD2; clone size: -; CDR3 DNA: TGCGCCAGCAGTGACGCCACTAGCGGCCCCGGCAATGAGCAGTTCTTC; CDR3 protein: CASSDATSGPGNEQFF
CDR3 length: 18; V gene: TRBV11-2; J gene: TRBJ2-3; D gene: TRBD1; clone size: -; CDR3 DNA: TGTGCCAGCAGCTTAGGGGGGCCCGGGACAGGTCTCACAGATACGCAGTATTTT; CDR3 protein: CASSLGGPGTGLTDTQYF
CDR3 length: 13; V gene: TRBV28; J gene: TRBJ2-5; D gene: -; clone size: -; CDR3 DNA: TGTGCCAGCAACGTCAGGGGTTTTGAGACCCAGTACTTC; CDR3 protein: CASNVRGFETQYF
CDR3 length: 12; V gene: TRBV7-2; J gene: TRBJ2-7; D gene: -; clone size: -; CDR3 DNA: TGTGCCAGCAGCATACAGGGCGGCGAGCAGTACTTC; CDR3 protein: CASSIQGGEQYF
CDR3 length: 15; V gene: TRBV19; J gene: TRBJ1-3; D gene: -; clone size: -; CDR3 DNA: TGTGCCAGTTTAAGGGGGATCGGCTCTGGAAACACCATATATTTT; CDR3 protein: CASLRGIGSGNTIYF
CDR3 length: 13; V gene: TRBV2; J gene: TRBJ1-1; D gene: TRBD1; clone size: -; CDR3 DNA: TGTGCCAGCAGCCCACAGGGGTACACTGAAGCTTTCTTT; CDR3 protein: CASSPQGYTEAFF
CDR3 length: 16; V gene: TRBV5-6; J gene: TRBJ1-4; D gene: -; clone size: -; CDR3 DNA: TGTGCCAGCAGCTTGCTCCGGGCATCAACTAATGAAAAACTGTTTTTT; CDR3 protein: CASSLLRASTNEKLFF
CDR3 length: 18; V gene: TRBV29-1; J gene: TRBJ2-1; D gene: TRBD2; clone size: -; CDR3 DNA: TGCAGCGTTGAGGATAGCGGGGGGGCCGGGTTCCACTACAATGAGCAGTTCTTC; CDR3 protein: CSVEDSGGAGFHYNEQFF
CDR3 length: 16; V gene: TRBV6-6; J gene: TRBJ1-5; D gene: TRBD1; clone size: -; CDR3 DNA: TGTGCCAGCAGCCGTTACGGCGACAGGGGGAGGCAGCCCCAGCATTTT; CDR3 protein: CASSRYGDRGRQPQHF
CDR3 length: 15; V gene: TRBV30; J gene: TRBJ1-5; D gene: TRBD1; clone size: -; CDR3 DNA: TGTGCCTGGAATTGGAAGGACAGGGGGGATCAGCCCCAGCATTTT; CDR3 protein: CAWNWKDRGDQPQHF
CDR3 length: 14; V gene: TRBV6-1; J gene: TRBJ2-3; D gene: -; clone size: -; CDR3 DNA: TGTGCCAGCAGTGAATACAGGGTCACAGATACGCAGTATTTT; CDR3 protein: CASSEYRVTDTQYF
CDR3 length: 14; V gene: TRBV9; J gene: TRBJ2-3; D gene: -; clone size: -; CDR3 DNA: TGTGCCAGCAGCTATCGTCCCGGACTAGATACGCAGTATTTT; CDR3 protein: CASSYRPGLDTQYF
CDR3 length: 16; V gene: TRBV6-5; J gene: TRBJ2-5; D gene: -; clone size: once; CDR3 DNA: TGTGCCAGCAGTTACCTCTCTAGGGGTTCTTGGGAGACCCAGTACTTC; CDR3 protein: CASSYLSRGSWETQYF
CDR3 length: 16; V gene: TRBV7-3; J gene: TRBJ2-3; D gene: -; clone size: once; CDR3 DNA: TGTGCCAGCAGCTCAGCCAGGGATTCCCCCACAGATACGCAGTATTTT; CDR3 protein: CASSSARDSPTDTQYF
CDR3 length: 14; V gene: TRBV30; J gene: TRBJ1-3; D gene: TRBD1; clone size: -; CDR3 DNA: TGTGCCTGGAGTATTAGGACAGGGCGAAACACCATATATTTT; CDR3 protein: CAWSIRTGRNTIYF
CDR3 length: 15; V gene: TRBV10-1; J gene: TRBJ2-5; D gene: TRBD2; clone size: -; CDR3 DNA: TGCGCCAGCAGTGAGTCGCGGGGGTCCCAAGAGACCCAGTACTTC; CDR3 protein: CASSESRGSQETQYF
CDR3 length: 15; V gene: TRBV2; J gene: TRBJ1-4; D gene: TRBD1; clone size: -; CDR3 DNA: TGTGCCACCCGGGCAGGGGGCAGAGGTAATGAAAAACTGTTTTTT; CDR3 protein: CATRAGGRGNEKLFF